This is a list of T cell receptor beta chains from one sample in a study of blood T cells in healthy people across ages. One entry per CDR3 protein results from TCRdb running MiXCR on the 5' RACE reads. The sample lists roughly 830,000 distinct CDR3 sequences; around 62% were seen once. The specimen sequenced was blood. The receptor set was obtained from a man under 40 in good health. The CDR3 runs from the conserved cysteine through the conserved F or W. The order of the fields is J gene, clone size, D gene, V gene, CDR3 protein, CDR3 DNA. A D gene is named only where the DNA matches it firmly. Some rows mark clone size as missing; the rest say once, few, many or name a class of expanded clone.

J: TRBJ1-4
size: few
D: TRBD1
V: TRBV10-3
CDR3: CASRDRANEKLFF
DNA: TGTGCCTCGAGGGACAGGGCTAATGAAAAACTGTTTTTT

J: TRBJ2-7
size: -
D: -
V: TRBV28
CDR3: CASSSRDGVYEQYF
DNA: TGTGCCAGCAGTTCCCGGGACGGTGTCTACGAGCAGTACTTC

J: TRBJ2-6
size: -
D: -
V: TRBV9
CDR3: CASSVTGTLSGANVLTF
DNA: TGTGCCAGCAGCGTTACAGGGACTCTCTCTGGGGCCAACGTCCTGACTTTC

J: TRBJ2-5
size: -
D: TRBD2
V: TRBV4-1
CDR3: CASSPRTSGGAFQGTQYF
DNA: TGCGCCAGCAGCCCTAGGACTAGCGGGGGGGCCTTCCAGGGGACCCAGTACTTC

J: TRBJ2-7
size: -
D: TRBD2
V: TRBV20-1
CDR3: CSARGGDSYEQYF
DNA: TGCAGTGCTAGGGGAGGGGACTCCTACGAGCAGTACTTC

J: TRBJ2-7
size: -
D: TRBD1
V: TRBV3-1
CDR3: CASSHMRDRGRYEQYF
DNA: TGTGCCAGCAGCCACATGCGGGACAGGGGGCGGTACGAGCAGTACTTC

J: TRBJ1-4
size: -
D: -
V: TRBV7-2
CDR3: CASSFSLDRGVKLFF
DNA: TGTGCCAGCAGCTTTTCCCTGGACCGCGGGGTAAAACTGTTTTTT

J: TRBJ2-1
size: -
D: TRBD2
V: TRBV20-1
CDR3: CSADLAGLYNEQFF
DNA: TGCAGTGCTGACCTAGCGGGCCTCTACAATGAGCAGTTCTTC

J: TRBJ2-1
size: few
D: -
V: TRBV15
CDR3: CATSSRPIGAYNEQFF
DNA: TGTGCCACCAGCAGCCGACCAATTGGGGCCTACAATGAGCAGTTCTTC

J: TRBJ2-6
size: -
D: TRBD2
V: TRBV20-1
CDR3: CSACGLAGYSGANVLTF
DNA: TGCAGTGCTTGCGGACTAGCGGGCTACTCTGGGGCCAACGTCCTGACTTTC

J: TRBJ2-7
size: -
D: -
V: TRBV7-8
CDR3: CASSRGGDRNYEQYF
DNA: TGTGCCAGCAGTCGCGGAGGGGACCGAAACTACGAGCAGTACTTC

J: TRBJ1-5
size: few
D: -
V: TRBV25-1
CDR3: CASSRGLQPQHF
DNA: TGTGCCAGCAGTCGAGGGCTACAGCCCCAGCATTTT